This note documents a single T cell receptor (beta chain) sequence. The CDR3 is 12 amino acids. CDR1 SQVTM and CDR2 ANQGSEA come from the germline V gene. V gave up 6 bases and J gave up 6 bases; unmatched junction bases: 3. The sample belongs to a study of control samples from healthy donors and cancer patients. TCRdb keeps only in-frame clones here, not all; method: immunoSEQ multiplex PCR. The sample has roughly 70,000 clones; approximately 94% are singletons. The chain employs TRBV29-1 and TRBJ2-3; 10 nucleotides match TRBD1. The sample was blood. The receptor comes from a woman aged 25 to 39 in good health. The CDR3 DNA reads as TGCAGCGTAGGACAGGGGGGGGATACGCAGTATTTT. This codes for CSVGQGGDTQYF.